This is a list of T cell receptor beta chains from one sample in a study of cytomegalovirus exposure and HLA in healthy donors. The assay was immunoSEQ multiplex PCR, and TCRdb's table has in-frame clones only and misses some. The sample holds tens of thousands of clones, about 64% seen once. What was sequenced was PBMCs. Receptor source: a man between 60 and 70 years old in good health and CMV-seropositive. Both conserved end residues are part of each CDR3. D genes are given only for firm matches. For some rows the clone size is stated as once, few or many, or as a class when expanded; others skip it.

length: 15
J: TRBJ2-5
size: .
V: TRBV10-3
D: .
CDR3: CAISESGRRMETQYF
DNA: TGTGCCATCAGTGAGTCGGGCCGTAGGATGGAGACCCAGTACTTC

length: 13
J: TRBJ1-6
size: few
V: TRBV7-8
D: .
CDR3: CASSLGGNSPLHF
DNA: TGTGCCAGCAGCTTAGGAGGGAATTCACCCCTCCACTTT

length: 15
J: TRBJ2-2
size: .
V: TRBV7-3
D: .
CDR3: CASKEGASNTGELFF
DNA: TGTGCCAGCAAGGAGGGAGCATCAAACACCGGGGAGCTGTTTTTT

length: 17
J: TRBJ2-2
size: once
V: TRBV4-3
D: .
CDR3: CASSQDLARANTGELFF
DNA: TGCGCCAGCAGCCAAGATCTGGCCAGGGCGAACACCGGGGAGCTGTTTTTT

length: 17
J: TRBJ1-2
size: .
V: TRBV19
D: TRBD1
CDR3: CASSIVRDRGRAYGYTF
DNA: TGTGCCAGTAGTATAGTAAGGGACAGGGGCCGGGCCTATGGCTACACCTTC

length: 14
J: TRBJ2-2
size: .
V: TRBV19
D: TRBD2
CDR3: CASSLAGGTGELFF
DNA: TGTGCCAGTAGTCTAGCGGGAGGTACCGGGGAGCTGTTTTTT

length: 15
J: TRBJ1-1
size: .
V: TRBV6-6
D: .
CDR3: CASSKGDLGNTEAFF
DNA: TGTGCCAGCAGCAAAGGGGATCTGGGGAACACTGAAGCTTTCTTT

length: 14
J: TRBJ2-3
size: .
V: TRBV19
D: .
CDR3: CASSKAGRTDTQYF
DNA: TGTGCCAGTAGTAAGGCGGGGCGCACAGATACGCAGTATTTT

length: 13
J: TRBJ2-7
size: once
V: TRBV7-9
D: TRBD1
CDR3: CASSPTGDYEQYF
DNA: TGTGCCAGCAGCCCTACAGGGGACTACGAGCAGTACTTC

length: 14
J: TRBJ2-7
size: .
V: TRBV15
D: .
CDR3: CATSREQGPYEQYF
DNA: TGTGCCACCAGCAGAGAACAGGGTCCCTACGAGCAGTACTTC

length: 13
J: TRBJ2-5
size: few
V: TRBV7-2
D: TRBD1
CDR3: CASSLDRGETQYF
DNA: TGTGCCAGCAGCTTAGACAGGGGAGAGACCCAGTACTTC

length: 19
J: TRBJ2-3
size: .
V: TRBV19
D: TRBD2
CDR3: CASSIHLGGTSGRSDTQYF
DNA: TGTGCCAGTAGTATCCACCTCGGGGGGACTAGCGGGAGATCAGATACGCAGTATTTT

length: 17
J: TRBJ2-1
size: .
V: TRBV27
D: .
CDR3: CASSLSNREWSYNEQFF
DNA: TGTGCCAGCAGTTTATCGAATCGGGAGTGGTCGTACAATGAGCAGTTCTTC

length: 15
J: TRBJ1-2
size: .
V: TRBV5-1
D: TRBD1
CDR3: CASRSGDRGFYGYTF
DNA: TGCGCCAGCAGGTCTGGGGACAGGGGGTTCTATGGCTACACCTTC

length: 12
J: TRBJ1-2
size: few
V: TRBV7-9
D: .
CDR3: CASSLEADGYTF
DNA: TGTGCCAGCAGCTTAGAAGCGGATGGCTACACCTTC

length: 15
J: TRBJ2-7
size: .
V: TRBV11-2
D: TRBD1
CDR3: CTSSLSADRGREQYF
DNA: TGTACCAGCAGCTTATCGGCGGACAGGGGGAGGGAGCAGTACTTC

length: 15
J: TRBJ2-1
size: .
V: TRBV18
D: TRBD2
CDR3: CASSHAGGRAHEQFF
DNA: TGTGCCAGCTCACACGCTGGCGGGAGGGCCCATGAGCAGTTCTTC

length: 16
J: TRBJ2-3
size: .
V: TRBV7-2
D: .
CDR3: CASSPSRGGNTDTQYF
DNA: TGTGCCAGCAGCCCCTCCCGAGGCGGGAACACAGATACGCAGTATTTT

length: 13
J: TRBJ2-1
size: .
V: TRBV11-3
D: TRBD1
CDR3: CASSLQGANEQFF
DNA: TGTGCCAGCAGCTTACAGGGGGCCAATGAGCAGTTCTTC

length: 13
J: TRBJ1-1
size: .
V: TRBV6-6
D: .
CDR3: CASKETANTEAFF
DNA: TGTGCCAGCAAGGAGACGGCGAACACTGAAGCTTTCTTT

length: 14
J: TRBJ1-5
size: .
V: TRBV10-3
D: .
CDR3: CAISDQQKAQPQHF
DNA: TGTGCCATCAGTGATCAACAGAAAGCTCAGCCCCAGCATTTT

length: 13
J: TRBJ2-1
size: medium-sized
V: TRBV5-4
D: .
CDR3: CASSLGGRNEQFF
DNA: TGTGCCAGCAGCTTGGGGGGGAGGAATGAGCAGTTCTTC

length: 12
J: TRBJ2-7
size: .
V: TRBV29-1
D: .
CDR3: CSFLTGPGEQYF
DNA: TGCAGCTTCCTGACAGGACCCGGGGAGCAGTACTTC

length: 14
J: TRBJ1-1
size: .
V: TRBV29-1
D: TRBD1
CDR3: CSVRGQGGNTEAFF
DNA: TGCAGCGTGCGGGGACAGGGGGGGAACACTGAAGCTTTCTTT

length: 21
J: TRBJ2-3
size: once
V: TRBV4-3
D: TRBD2
CDR3: CASSQEFFGTSGSGGTDTQYF
DNA: TGCGCCAGCAGCCAAGAATTCTTCGGTACTAGCGGGAGCGGTGGCACAGATACGCAGTATTTT

length: 15
J: TRBJ2-2
size: .
V: TRBV5-1
D: TRBD2
CDR3: CASSLAGGNTGELFF
DNA: TGCGCCAGCAGCTTGGCGGGAGGGAACACCGGGGAGCTGTTTTTT

length: 16
J: TRBJ2-7
size: .
V: TRBV28
D: TRBD2
CDR3: CASSLGGTSFYYEQYF
DNA: TGTGCCAGCAGTTTGGGCGGGACTAGTTTCTACTACGAGCAGTACTTC

length: 15
J: TRBJ1-3
size: .
V: TRBV6-1
D: TRBD1
CDR3: CASSERQGGGNTIYF
DNA: TGTGCCAGCAGTGAACGACAGGGTGGTGGAAACACCATATATTTT

length: 11
J: TRBJ2-7
size: few
V: TRBV2
D: .
CDR3: CASSVLYEQYF
DNA: TGTGCCAGCAGTGTACTCTACGAGCAGTACTTC

length: 15
J: TRBJ2-1
size: .
V: TRBV27
D: .
CDR3: CASSLQVLNFNEQFF
DNA: TGTGCCAGCAGTTTACAGGTTTTGAATTTCAATGAGCAGTTCTTC

length: 16
J: TRBJ1-2
size: .
V: TRBV2
D: .
CDR3: CASSQGGPGGGYGYTF
DNA: TGTGCCAGCAGCCAAGGGGGGCCGGGAGGAGGCTATGGCTACACCTTC

length: 13
J: TRBJ2-3
size: .
V: TRBV29-1
D: TRBD2
CDR3: CSVGAGGPNTQYF
DNA: TGCAGCGTTGGCGCGGGAGGGCCAAATACGCAGTATTTT

length: 15
J: TRBJ1-1
size: few
V: TRBV7-6
D: TRBD1
CDR3: CASSLRQGMNTEAFF
DNA: TGTGCCAGCAGCTTACGACAGGGGATGAACACTGAAGCTTTCTTT

length: 15
J: TRBJ1-6
size: .
V: TRBV6-6
D: .
CDR3: CASSSYRLNNSPLHF
DNA: TGTGCCAGCAGTTCCTACAGGCTCAATAATTCACCCCTCCACTTT

length: 15
J: TRBJ2-1
size: .
V: TRBV25-1
D: .
CDR3: CASSASARSYNEQFF
DNA: TGTGCCAGCAGTGCTAGCGCTCGCTCCTACAATGAGCAGTTCTTC

length: 14
J: TRBJ2-3
size: few
V: TRBV18
D: TRBD2
CDR3: CASSAGTSGDTQYF
DNA: TGTGCCAGCTCAGCCGGGACTAGCGGAGATACGCAGTATTTT

length: 15
J: TRBJ2-3
size: few
V: TRBV7-2
D: TRBD1
CDR3: CASSLMTTGPDTQYF
DNA: TGTGCCAGCAGCTTAATGACGACAGGGCCAGATACGCAGTATTTT

length: 14
J: TRBJ2-7
size: few
V: TRBV18
D: .
CDR3: CASSPPGDSYEQYF
DNA: TGTGCCAGCTCACCACCGGGAGACTCCTACGAGCAGTACTTC

length: 14
J: TRBJ2-6
size: .
V: TRBV19
D: .
CDR3: CASYKGSGANVLTF
DNA: TGTGCCAGTTATAAGGGGTCTGGGGCCAACGTCCTGACTTTC

length: 16
J: TRBJ2-7
size: .
V: TRBV11-2
D: TRBD2
CDR3: CASSTLGERDPYEQYF
DNA: TGTGCCAGCAGCACACTGGGGGAGCGGGACCCCTACGAGCAGTACTTC

length: 11
J: TRBJ2-7
size: .
V: TRBV25-1
D: .
CDR3: CASKRAYEQYF
DNA: TGTGCCAGCAAACGGGCCTACGAGCAGTACTTC

length: 15
J: TRBJ2-7
size: few
V: TRBV19
D: .
CDR3: CASSTKGTADYEQYF
DNA: TGTGCCAGTAGTACCAAAGGGACTGCGGACTACGAGCAGTACTTC

length: 15
J: TRBJ2-1
size: .
V: TRBV5-1
D: .
CDR3: CASSSAGLSINEQFF
DNA: TGCGCCAGCAGCTCAGCGGGCCTGAGCATCAATGAGCAGTTCTTC

length: 13
J: TRBJ1-2
size: .
V: TRBV6-1
D: .
CDR3: CASSVGETSGYTF
DNA: TGTGCCAGCAGTGTAGGAGAGACCTCTGGCTACACCTTC

length: 11
J: TRBJ1-3
size: .
V: TRBV6-1
D: .
CDR3: CASTYGNTIYF
DNA: TGTGCCAGCACTTATGGAAACACCATATATTTT

length: 15
J: TRBJ2-7
size: .
V: TRBV15
D: .
CDR3: CATSREQVPSYEQYF
DNA: TGTGCCACCAGCAGAGAACAGGTCCCCTCCTACGAGCAGTACTTC

length: 13
J: TRBJ2-1
size: .
V: TRBV7-9
D: TRBD2
CDR3: CASSFLAADEQFF
DNA: TGTGCCAGCAGCTTTCTAGCGGCGGATGAGCAGTTCTTC

length: 11
J: TRBJ2-7
size: few
V: TRBV29-1
D: TRBD1
CDR3: CSVWTGFEQYF
DNA: TGCAGCGTGTGGACAGGGTTCGAGCAGTACTTC

length: 17
J: TRBJ2-1
size: .
V: TRBV7-6
D: TRBD2
CDR3: CASSFNFGGSSYNEQFF
DNA: TGTGCCAGCAGCTTCAACTTCGGCGGGAGCTCCTACAATGAGCAGTTCTTC

length: 14
J: TRBJ2-3
size: .
V: TRBV7-9
D: TRBD1
CDR3: CASSLGDRTDTQYF
DNA: TGTGCCAGCAGCTTGGGGGACAGAACAGATACGCAGTATTTT

length: 13
J: TRBJ2-7
size: .
V: TRBV28
D: .
CDR3: CASTHEVSYEQYF
DNA: TGTGCCAGCACCCACGAAGTGAGTTACGAGCAGTACTTC

length: 16
J: TRBJ2-1
size: .
V: TRBV19
D: TRBD2
CDR3: CASSIDLGTSGNEQFF
DNA: TGTGCCAGTAGTATAGATTTAGGGACTAGCGGGAATGAGCAGTTCTTC

length: 13
J: TRBJ1-5
size: .
V: TRBV6-1
D: .
CDR3: CAIGGGGNQPQHF
DNA: TGTGCCATCGGTGGGGGGGGCAATCAGCCCCAGCATTTT

length: 15
J: TRBJ1-1
size: .
V: TRBV15
D: .
CDR3: CATSRQSIMNTEAFF
DNA: TGTGCCACCAGCAGACAGTCCATCATGAACACTGAAGCTTTCTTT

length: 13
J: TRBJ2-7
size: .
V: TRBV30
D: TRBD2
CDR3: CAWMRGEAYEQYF
DNA: TGTGCCTGGATGCGGGGGGAGGCCTACGAGCAGTACTTC

length: 14
J: TRBJ2-7
size: .
V: TRBV19
D: .
CDR3: CASSIVASSYEQYF
DNA: TGTGCCAGTAGTATAGTTGCCAGCTCCTACGAGCAGTACTTC

length: 13
J: TRBJ1-2
size: few
V: TRBV5-6
D: TRBD1
CDR3: CASSPTGLYGYTF
DNA: TGTGCCAGCAGCCCGACAGGGCTCTATGGCTACACCTTC